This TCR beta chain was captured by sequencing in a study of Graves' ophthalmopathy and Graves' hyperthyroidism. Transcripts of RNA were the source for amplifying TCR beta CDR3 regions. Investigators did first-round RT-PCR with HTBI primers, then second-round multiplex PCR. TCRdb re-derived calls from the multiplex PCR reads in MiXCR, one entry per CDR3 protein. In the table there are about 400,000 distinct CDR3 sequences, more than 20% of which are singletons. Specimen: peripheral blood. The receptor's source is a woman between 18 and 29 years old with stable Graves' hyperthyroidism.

CDR3 loop: CASSFVPGTVNTEAFF. The CDR3 DNA follows: TGCGCCAGCAGCTTCGTCCCCGGGACGGTGAACACTGAAGCTTTCTTT. The rearrangement links TRBV5-1 to TRBJ1-1; the D gene is possibly TRBD1 (5 bases). The V gene lost 2 bases and the J gene lost 0 bases, with 14 bases spanning the gap. This CDR3 region has 16 residues. In germline, CDR1 is SGHRS, CDR2 YFSETQ.